A selection of T cell receptor beta chains follows, all from one sample in a study of blood T cell repertoires in COVID-19. The protocol was immunoSEQ multiplex PCR, while the TCRdb copy is restricted to in-frame clones and leaves out a portion. The repertoire holds about 200,000 clones, approximately 78% seen once, with 7.5% to 9.5% in the top ten. The sequenced sample was peripheral blood. Receptors originate from an elderly woman with COVID-19, enrolled during active disease. The CDR3 runs from the conserved cysteine through the conserved F or W. D genes are given only for firm matches. Expanded clones are given a class, and other clones once, few, many or no size at all.

V,size,D,J,DNA,CDR3
TRBV27,-,-,TRBJ1-5,TGTGCCAGCAGAGCTCCGATTCAGCCCCAGCATTTT,CASRAPIQPQHF
TRBV6-2/TRBV6-3,few,TRBD1,TRBJ2-2,TGTGCCAGCAGCTGGACAGGGATCGGCACCGGGGAGCTGTTTTTT,CASSWTGIGTGELFF
TRBV6-5,few,-,TRBJ1-5,TGTGCCAGCAGTAAAAGACATAATAGCAATCAGCCCCAGCATTTT,CASSKRHNSNQPQHF
TRBV30,-,-,TRBJ2-7,TGTGCCTGGAGTGTACGGGGGGCAGCCTACGAGCAGTACTTC,CAWSVRGAAYEQYF
TRBV7-2,-,-,TRBJ1-1,TGTGCCAGCAGCCCACCCCCGGGATTGGCGTACACTGAAGCTTTCTTT,CASSPPPGLAYTEAFF
TRBV6-5,-,-,TRBJ2-2,TGTGCCAGCAGTCTGCAGGGTTTTGCCGGGGAGCTGTTTTTT,CASSLQGFAGELFF
TRBV6-5,-,TRBD1,TRBJ1-5,TGTGCCACCTTGACAGGGAATAATCAGCCCCAGCATTTT,CATLTGNNQPQHF
TRBV30,-,TRBD2,TRBJ2-1,TGTGCCTGGAGTTCGGGACTAGCGGGGGGGCCGTACAATGAGCAGTTCTTC,CAWSSGLAGGPYNEQFF
TRBV29-1,-,-,TRBJ2-5,TGCAGCGTAGCGACCCGGTTGAAGACCCAGTACTTC,CSVATRLKTQYF
TRBV4-3,-,TRBD2,TRBJ2-2,TGCGCCAGCAGCCGATCTCCAGGCCTAGCGGGAGCATCCGGGGAGCTGTTTTTT,CASSRSPGLAGASGELFF
TRBV19,-,-,TRBJ1-1,TGTGCCAGTAGTTTGGACAGAAGCTCGGACACTGAAGCTTTCTTT,CASSLDRSSDTEAFF
TRBV27,-,-,TRBJ2-3,TGTGCCAGCAGTTTATTGGGCCGGCCAGATACGCAGTATTTT,CASSLLGRPDTQYF
TRBV3-1/TRBV3-2,-,-,TRBJ1-5,TGTGCCAGCAGCCAAGGCCCGGACACCCATTTT,CASSQGPDTHF
TRBV6-1,-,TRBD2,TRBJ2-5,TGTGCCAGCAGTGATGGGGGACTAGGGGAGACCCAGTACTTC,CASSDGGLGETQYF
TRBV19,-,-,TRBJ1-5,TGTGCCAGCTTATCTAGTAGGAGCAATCAGCCCCAGCATTTT,CASLSSRSNQPQHF
TRBV11-2,-,TRBD2,TRBJ2-3,TGTGCCAGCAGGCGAGGGACTAGCGGAGGGTTCACAGATACGCAGTATTTT,CASRRGTSGGFTDTQYF
TRBV5-1,-,TRBD2,TRBJ2-2,TGCGCCAGCAGCCCTTACACGGGACTAGCGGTGAACACCGGGGAGCTGTTTTTT,CASSPYTGLAVNTGELFF
TRBV30,-,TRBD2,TRBJ2-5,TGTGCCTGGACTAGCGGGGGGGCGTACCAAGAGACCCAGTACTTC,CAWTSGGAYQETQYF
TRBV2,once,TRBD2,TRBJ2-3,TGTGCCAGCAGTGATTCGGGGGGGCGTGCAGATACGCAGTATTTT,CASSDSGGRADTQYF
TRBV5-1,-,-,TRBJ1-2,TGCGCCAGCAGCTTTTCAGGGGAGTATGGCTACACCTTC,CASSFSGEYGYTF
TRBV2,-,TRBD1,TRBJ1-2,TGTGCCAGCAGGGAGAGCGACAGGGGCGGCTACACCTTC,CASRESDRGGYTF
TRBV9,-,-,TRBJ1-6,TGTGCCAGCAGCGTAGGTGCAGGGAGGGATTCACCCCTCCACTTT,CASSVGAGRDSPLHF
TRBV15,-,TRBD1,TRBJ1-2,TGTGCCACCAGCTGGGATCAGGGGGCGCGGGGCTACACCTTC,CATSWDQGARGYTF
TRBV5-1,-,-,TRBJ2-3,TGCGCCAGCAGTTACAGCGGGCGAACGACAGATACGCAGTATTTT,CASSYSGRTTDTQYF
TRBV25-1,once,-,TRBJ1-4,TGTGCCAGCAGTCGTTCGGGAGTTGAAAAACTGTTTTTT,CASSRSGVEKLFF
TRBV28,few,TRBD1,TRBJ1-5,TGTGCCAGCAGTTTGACAGGGGGCGGTCAGCCCCAGCATTTT,CASSLTGGGQPQHF
TRBV5-1,once,-,TRBJ1-1,TGCGCCAGCAGCTTGGCGACGGCGGGAGGCACTGAAGCTTTCTTT,CASSLATAGGTEAFF
TRBV4-1,-,-,TRBJ1-2,TGCGCCAGCAGCCCAAGGGGGGGCAGAACTAACTATGGCTACACCTTC,CASSPRGGRTNYGYTF
TRBV5-1,-,TRBD1,TRBJ1-2,TGCGCCAGCAGCTTGGAGGCAGGGGGCCCCAGGGGCTATGGCTACACCTTC,CASSLEAGGPRGYGYTF
TRBV6-1,once,TRBD1,TRBJ1-1,TGTGCCAGCAGTCAAGAATTCGGACAGGGCAACACTGAAGCTTTCTTT,CASSQEFGQGNTEAFF
TRBV5-1,-,-,TRBJ1-3,TGCGCCAGCCGCGAGCAGGGCTCTGGAAACACCATATATTTT,CASREQGSGNTIYF
TRBV5-4,-,TRBD1,TRBJ2-2,TGTGCCAGCAGCTTCCGACAGGGGGAGTATGTGGAGCTGTTTTTT,CASSFRQGEYVELFF
TRBV19,-,-,TRBJ1-1,TGTGCCAGTAGTATAGGGGCGAACACTGAAGCTTTCTTT,CASSIGANTEAFF
TRBV6-1,-,TRBD1,TRBJ1-1,TGTGCCAGCAGTGAAAAGGACAGGGGGCGGTCCACTGAAGCTTTCTTT,CASSEKDRGRSTEAFF
TRBV7-3,-,TRBD2,TRBJ2-2,TGTGCCAGCAGCCGACCGGGACTAGCGAACACCGGGGAGCTGTTTTTT,CASSRPGLANTGELFF
TRBV5-4,once,-,TRBJ1-1,TGTGCCAGCAGCCACTCAAAGAACACTGAAGCTTTCTTT,CASSHSKNTEAFF
TRBV21-1,-,-,TRBJ1-5,TGTGCCAGCACTACCGGGACAGGGGACAATAGCAATCAGCCCCAGCATTTT,CASTTGTGDNSNQPQHF